This T cell receptor (beta chain) was sequenced in a study of shared clonotypes between healthy human individuals. A word on this clone: The antigen remains undetermined.

The CDR3 runs to 15 residues. The V gene end was trimmed by 7 bases and the J gene end by 6 bases; junction bases not matched to a gene: 14. The germline V gene has CDR1 SGHAT and CDR2 FQNNGV. The study, taken as a whole, reports: It was the non-shared clonotypes that had lower generation probabilities than clonotypes shared by all four donors.

Clones were sequenced by immunoSEQ multiplex PCR, and TCRdb holds only the in-frame ones, with some missing. The table shows 550,000 to 600,000 clones, with roughly 98% occurring only once. CD45RO-negative CD8 cells positively selected for CCR7 made up the naive population, which excluded terminally differentiated effector memory CD45RA+ cells. V gene TRBV11-2 combines with J gene TRBJ1-2, with 7 nucleotides matching TRBD1. Sample: naive CD8+ T cells sorted from blood. The receptor's source is a man aged 30-40 years in good health. CDR3 sequence (DNA): TGTGCCAGCACCTCAGGTCAGGGGGACGTCCATGGCTACACCTTC. It codes for CASTSGQGDVHGYTF.